This T cell receptor (beta chain) derives from a study of technical replicates of blood from a handful of donors. Germline values: CDR1 SGHAT, CDR2 FQNNGV. The CDR3 consists of 16 residues. V was clipped by 6 bases and J by 2 bases, with 19 bases between them. Only in-frame clones appear in the TCRdb table, and some are missing; sequencing was by immunoSEQ multiplex PCR. The table has tens of thousands of clones, around 94% seen once. This chain links TRBV11-2 with TRBJ2-5; D is possibly TRBD1 (6 bases). The receptor was isolated from a human donor in good health. The source material was T cells isolated from PBMCs. CDR3 in amino acids: CASSFSGTSSQETQYF. Written as DNA, the CDR3 is TGTGCCAGCAGTTTCTCCGGGACATCCTCTCAAGAGACCCAGTACTTC. The whole variable domain, filled in from reference TRBV11-2 and TRBJ2-5, reads EAGVAQSPRYKIIEKRQSVAFWCNPISGHATLYWYQQILGQGPKLLIQFQNNGVVDDSQLPKDRFSAERLKGVDSTLKIQPAKLEDSAVYLCASSFSGTSSQETQYFGPGTRLLVL.